This entry describes one T cell receptor (beta chain). These data come from a study of T-cell memory formation after mild COVID-19. TCRdb independently ran MiXCR on the 5' RACE reads; one entry per CDR3 protein. The repertoire includes around 410,000 distinct CDR3 sequences, roughly a quarter of them detected once, and around 12% sits in the top ten. The germline V gene encodes CDR1 SGHKS and CDR2 YYEKEE (reference sequence). V was trimmed by 0 bases and J by 1 base, leaving 7 bases between them. CDR3 size: 14 residues. The chain joins TRBV5-5 to TRBJ1-2, with D possibly TRBD1 on 5 matching bases. Sequencing was performed on PBMCs or a T cell subset sorted from them (not recorded which). This receptor was identified in an adult woman who had mild COVID-19 (a few samples of this study predate the infection). Cell type and time point are not known. Here the CDR3 reads CASSLDRLNYGYTF. The CDR3, as DNA: TGTGCCAGCAGCTTGGACAGGCTTAACTATGGCTACACCTTC.